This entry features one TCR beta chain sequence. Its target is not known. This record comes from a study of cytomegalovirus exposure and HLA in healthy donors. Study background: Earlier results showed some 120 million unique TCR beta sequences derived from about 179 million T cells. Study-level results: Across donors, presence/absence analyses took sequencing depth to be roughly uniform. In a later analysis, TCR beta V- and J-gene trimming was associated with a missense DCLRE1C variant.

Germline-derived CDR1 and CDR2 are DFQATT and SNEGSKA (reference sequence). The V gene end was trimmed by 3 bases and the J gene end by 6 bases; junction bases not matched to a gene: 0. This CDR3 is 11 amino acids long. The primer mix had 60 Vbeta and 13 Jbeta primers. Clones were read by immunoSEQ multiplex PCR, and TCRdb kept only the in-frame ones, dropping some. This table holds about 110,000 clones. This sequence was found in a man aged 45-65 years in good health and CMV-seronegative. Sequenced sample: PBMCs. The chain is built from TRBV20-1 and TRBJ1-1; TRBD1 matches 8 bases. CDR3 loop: CSARDRAEAFF. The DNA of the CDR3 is TGCAGTGCTAGGGACAGGGCTGAAGCTTTCTTT.